This entry lists 3 T cell receptor beta chains sequenced from one sample in a study of shared clonotypes between healthy human individuals. The method was immunoSEQ multiplex PCR; TCRdb's version includes in-frame clones alone and lacks a portion of them. The sample comprises about 2.1 million clones, 93% of which are singletons, and around 1.8% rests with the top ten. Naive CD8 cells lacked CD45RO and underwent positive selection for CCR7, leaving out terminally differentiated effector memory CD45RA+ cells. Sequencing was carried out using naive CD8+ T cells from PBMCs. The receptors shown here come from a man aged 18 to 35 in good health. Some clones in this sample may be carry-over from other donors' samples.

The chain has TRBV4-3 and TRBJ2-7; 10 bases match TRBD2. Unmatched junction bases numbered 8, after V lost 4 bases and J lost 2 bases. The CDR3 consists of 16 residues. Germline V gene lookup returns CDR1 LGHNA and CDR2 YSLEER. CDR3: CASSPRTSGIPYEQYF. The CDR3 region has the DNA TGCGCCAGCAGCCCGCGGACTAGCGGTATCCCCTACGAGCAGTACTTC.

The V call is TRBV28, the J call TRBJ1-3, with a tentative D call TRBD1 (6 bases). The CDR3 runs 15 residues. Trimming pared 3 bases from V and 0 bases from J, leaving 9 bases between. Germline values: CDR1 MDHEN, CDR2 SYDVKM. The DNA of the CDR3 is TGTGCCAGCAGTTTGGACAGATCCTCTGGAAACACCATATATTTT. Translating gives CASSLDRSSGNTIYF.

The chain joins TRBV9 to TRBJ2-3; D possibly corresponds to TRBD2 (5 bases). This CDR3 is 15 amino acids long. CDR1 and CDR2 (germline): SGDLS, YYNGEE. Trimming took off 3 bases at V and 6 bases at J, with 17 bases between the two ends. The CDR3 spells CASSEAGIPVDTQYF. Here the CDR3 DNA reads TGTGCCAGCAGCGAAGCCGGGATTCCGGTCGATACGCAGTATTTT. The variable domain in full, with the rest retrieved from reference TRBV9 and TRBJ2-3, is DSGVTQTPKHLITATGQRVTLRCSPRSGDLSVYWYQQSLDQGLQFLIQYYNGEERAKGNILERFSAQQFPDLHSELNLSSLELGDSALYFCASSEAGIPVDTQYFGPGTRLTVL.